This TCR beta chain appears in the sequencing data of a study of cytomegalovirus exposure and HLA in healthy donors (dated by TCRdb to between 2016 and 2019). Describing the broader study: According to an earlier analysis of a few hundred of the donors, about 179 million T cells yielded roughly 110 million unique TCR beta sequences and about 300 Gb of sequence data. About 280 gigabases of sequencing data and approximately 80 million unique TCR sequences were included in an early release covering under 650 HLA-typed donors. Of the roughly 430 genotyped donors, approximately 83% fell in the genetic ancestry cluster associated with self-reported Caucasian donors. The study aimed to test whether cataloging public T cell receptors could reveal signatures of past pathogen exposure. Using immunosequencing, the study profiled T cell repertoires from 500 to 800 subjects and related those repertoires to cytomegalovirus serostatus. Besides the first cohort of around 700 subjects, a separate validation cohort made up of some 110 different subjects was used. To predict cytomegalovirus infection status, the study brought together high-throughput TCR immunosequencing, statistical association of individual TCRs with disease status, and machine learning. A later analysis re-analyzed previously published TCR beta repertoires from hundreds of donors and added high-resolution HLA genotyping to study TCR occurrence patterns. The later analysis used no new phenotypic data to find candidate immune exposures, relying instead on TCR beta sequences and their occurrence across donors. An earlier analysis of about 600 of the donors used high-throughput TCR beta sequencing to judge whether each TCR beta V gene segment behaved as functional or pseudogenic. Donor age, sex, ethnicity and CMV serostatus were compiled together with the repertoire data. In a later genetic analysis, genome-wide SNP genotypes for 398 of the 666 donors were used, and that subset was treated as a discovery cohort. All discovery cohort repertoires had been generated using a single sequencing platform. Both class I and class II loci were covered by HLA typing, at four-digit resolution. Typing coverage differed by locus: A, B, C, DRB1 and DQB1 were typed in roughly 620-640 donors, DQA1 in 522, DPA1 in approximately 600, and DPB1 in just under 490. Because of strong linkage in the cohort, roughly five DR-DQ haplotypes were treated as single units for association and clustering. On average, 235,054 unique TCR beta nucleotide sequences were sequenced per donor among a few hundred genotyped donors of the cohort, with roughly 20% of those sequences being non-productive. What the authors observed across the whole study: Linkage disequilibrium might explain the correlated functional status among segregating V segments, but an unknown experimental factor could not be ruled out. Because HLA typing was missing for some donors at each locus, association tests included only the typed subset. Several of the top co-occurrence clusters appeared to be linked to parvovirus B19, influenza, CMV and Epstein-Barr virus, according to a later analysis. This cohort had only TCR beta chains sequenced, and the lack of alpha or paired-chain data limited which features could be detected. Because counts were too low, about 15 rarely observed V segments, including chromosome 9 orphons, were left out of the earlier analysis of some 600 of the donors. Some IMGT-functional V segments, including TRBV6-2 and TRBV6-3, could not be told apart with the 87-base-pair reads, so those segments were excluded. A later analysis found that most CMV-associated TCR beta chains appeared HLA-restricted, with HLA associations seemingly driven largely by CMV exposure. In both the original and validation cohorts, the classifier was reported to diagnose cytomegalovirus status with high specificity and sensitivity. It was suggested by the authors that the approach could potentially be generalized to other disease states and immunological phenotypes. An earlier analysis of some 560 of the donors showed that most TCR beta V segments appeared in productive rearrangements either about 87% or about 30% of the time, which broadly matched IMGT annotations. Most TCR sequences were seen in very few donors, while some public TCRs were found in many individuals. Three of the identified cytomegalovirus-associated TCR beta chains were confirmed in vitro to be specific for cytomegalovirus antigens. The study listed 164 TCR beta chains as associated with cytomegalovirus. V-gene and J-gene trimming of TCR beta chains was associated with a missense DCLRE1C variant in a later genetic analysis, and the association was replicated in an independent cohort. In a later analysis, TCR association rates were found to vary across HLA loci, with the most associated TCRs seen for DRB1 alleles and the fewest for HLA-C alleles. A cluster of highly shared sequence variants was judged likely to represent a technical artifact of the sequencing pipeline. According to a later genetic analysis, donors in an Asian-associated ancestry cluster had fewer N-insertions in productive TCRs than the approximately 690-donor mean. Sequencing depth was assumed to be roughly uniform across donors in the presence/absence analyses, though that assumption may not hold. When HLA alleles, especially DR and DQ, strongly co-occurred, TCR associations were difficult to assign to individual alleles. In a later analysis, 15,000 to 20,000 TCR beta sequences were associated with specific HLA alleles at a false discovery rate of 0.05. For the cohort, immune exposure information was limited to CMV serostatus. Compared with equally common non-associated chains, HLA-associated TCR beta chains in a later analysis were more clonally expanded and had lower generation probabilities. A further reported finding was that TCR beta sequences accurately predicted the HLA-A and HLA-B alleles for most subjects in the first cohort.

Library creation used the immunoSEQ multiplex PCR assay. For the multiplex PCR, a mixture combining 60 forward primers for TCR Vbeta segments and 13 reverse primers for TCR Jbeta segments was used. The CDR3 region of rearranged TCR beta genes was amplified from genomic DNA by a multiplex PCR assay. On the Illumina HiSeq System, the amplified TCR beta libraries were sequenced as 87-base-pair reads. As for how the authors treated the data: A later analysis counted around 72 million unique TCR beta chains across the 666 repertoires, and 10 million to 11 million of these chains were shared by at least two donors. To remove PCR and sequencing errors, raw reads were error-corrected and collapsed into unique sequences using a nearest-neighbor algorithm that merged closely related sequences. Alignment of CDR3 sequences to IMGT reference sequences was used to assign V, D and J gene segments. For a sequence to be retained, a match of at least six nucleotides was required to both a V gene segment and a J gene segment. A rearrangement counted as productive if the CDR3 had no stop codons and remained in frame with V and J, and every other rearrangement counted as non-productive. CDR3 was defined according to IMGT convention as the region running from the second conserved V-encoded cysteine to the conserved J-encoded phenylalanine. Sequences without an unambiguous match to a single V gene segment were excluded from the earlier analysis of 587 of the donors. In an earlier analysis of 587 of the donors, a V segment was called functional when productive rearrangements were above 56.7%, and segregating when the standard deviation between donors exceeded 5%. A statistical classification framework was built to diagnose cytomegalovirus status from the catalog of TCR beta chain sequences. In a later analysis, V and J genes were assigned by comparing TCR nucleotide sequences against IMGT/GENE-DB human TR gene sequences. A later analysis assigned CDR3 sequences and most-parsimonious VDJ recombination scenarios with the TCRdist pipeline. A later analysis defined each TCR beta chain by its CDR3 amino acid sequence plus V-gene family, and excluded reads lacking a unique V-gene family. As a way to deal with suspected cross-contamination and a sequencing artifact, a later analysis dropped roughly 600 nucleotide sequences that were highly shared and had low generation probability. A later analysis calculated a clonal expansion index for each public chain from normalized within-repertoire ranks of inferred template counts. In a later analysis, generation probabilities were computed using a VDJ recombination model fitted to out-of-frame rearrangements, and the results were checked against IGoR. Hypergeometric tests were used in a later analysis to score TCR-TCR, TCR-HLA and TCR-CMV co-occurrence, with a repertoire-size bias correction applied to the TCR pairs. To estimate false discovery rates, a later analysis permuted the HLA or CMV assignments 20 times. In a later analysis, co-occurring TCRs were grouped using DBSCAN, and TCRdist sequence similarity was added for clustering within HLA-allele-positive subsets. Repertoires with fewer than 30,000 or more than 120,000 public chains, plus five repertoires with anomalous nucleotide sharing, were excluded from co-occurrence clustering. TCRdb limited this immuneACCESS table to in-frame rearrangements with V and J called. A share of clones is missing; checked studies link under half to unresolved V genes, and the rest is unexplained. V and J calls and clone size come straight from that table; D and trimming were deduced from the DNA. The sample data list 150,000 to 200,000 clones, and over 80% of these were observed just once. The ten largest account for over 1.5% of the sample.

The cohort consisted of hundreds of healthy bone marrow donors. Cohort members were all nominally healthy when sampled, although unrecorded immune exposures were likely present. The donor was CMV seronegative and was included in the group of a few hundred seronegative cohort members. Every donor gave a peripheral blood sample, and the peripheral blood mononuclear cells from that sample were used for TCR beta sequencing. Genomic DNA was extracted from the blood cell samples with the Qiagen DNeasy Blood Extraction Kit. A word on this clone: Its antigen remains unidentified. One base away there is no much larger clone; base qualities are not given.

V is pared back by 0 bases and J by 1 base, with 16 bases lying between the germline termini. The germline V gene gives CDR1 as SGHRS and CDR2 as YFSETQ. Its CDR3 holds 17 amino acids, cysteine through phenylalanine. Only the CDR3 part of the read is kept: 51 bases, read in frame from the first base. The rearranged chain carries TRBV5-1 and TRBJ1-1; a tentative D match to TRBD1 spans 5 bases. The receptor's source is a woman between 18 and 30 years old in good health and CMV-seronegative. The sample was PBMCs. The CDR3 protein: CASSLAGVRGGNTEAFF. The nucleotide sequence reads as follows: TGCGCCAGCAGCTTGGCCGGGGTAAGGGGAGGGAACACTGAAGCTTTCTTT.